Below are 17 T cell receptor beta chains sequenced from a single sample in a study of vaccination and CD4 T cells after COVID-19. Their antigens remain unidentified. The Oncomine TCR Beta short-read assay was applied to DNA of cultured CD4+ T cells. TCRdb re-called the PCR reads through MiXCR, storing one row per CDR3 protein. The data show roughly 20,000 distinct CDR3 sequences, around three fifths seen once. The treatment is: roughly 11-day PBMC culture with coronavirus spike peptide pools or control peptides (ViraFEST assay). The material sequenced was CD4+ T cells from blood, cultured in vitro. These receptors all come from a human donor who had recovered from COVID-19.

The chain is built from TRBV18 and TRBJ1-2, with D possibly matching TRBD1 (5 bases). Trimming removed 8 bases from V and 0 bases from J, with 10 bases in between. Per germline, CDR1 KGHSH and CDR2 LQKENI. CDR3 length: 13 amino acids. Here the CDR3 reads CASARQTNYGYTF. The CDR3 nucleotides are TGTGCCAGCGCCCGACAGACTAACTATGGCTACACCTTC. Full variable domain (outside the CDR3, taken from reference TRBV18 and TRBJ1-2): NAGVMQNPRHLVRRRGQEARLRCSPMKGHSHVYWYRQLPEEGLKFMVYLQKENIIDESGMPKERFSAEFPKEGPSILRIQQVVRGDSAAYFCASARQTNYGYTFGSGTRLTVV.

Only one count was recorded for this clonotype. This chain joins TRBV30 and TRBJ1-1, with D maybe TRBD1 (6 bases). V lost 3 bases and J lost 5, with 16 bases in between. The V gene's germline CDR1 is GTSNPN and CDR2 SVGIG (reference sequence). The length of the CDR3 is 14 residues. CDR3: CAWSKRGAWTEAFF. DNA of the CDR3: TGTGCCTGGAGCAAGCGGGGGGCCTGGACTGAAGCTTTCTTT.

The chain links TRBV19 to TRBJ2-5; D not certain. Germline-derived CDR1 and CDR2 are LNHDA and SQIVND (reference sequence). Trimming cost V 3 bases and J 2 bases, with 10 bases left between them. The CDR3 loop spans 14 amino acids. The chain's CDR3 is CASSMGSVQETQYF. DNA for the CDR3: TGTGCCAGTAGTATGGGATCGGTACAAGAGACCCAGTACTTC.

The V gene is TRBV20-1, the J gene TRBJ1-1; D is unresolved. CDR3 size: 12 residues. V shed 2 bases and J shed 9 bases, with 13 bases lying between them. The germline V gene has CDR1 DFQATT and CDR2 SNEGSKA (reference sequence). CDR3 in amino acids: CSARQPPGKAFF. CDR3 nucleotide sequence: TGCAGTGCTAGACAACCCCCTGGGAAAGCTTTCTTT.

This sequence joins TRBV7-2 and TRBJ2-5, with 7 bases fitting TRBD1. CDR3 length equals 15 residues. The V gene's germline CDR1 is SGHTA and CDR2 FQGNSA. J lost 2 bases, V lost 7 bases, and 10 bases had no gene match. The CDR3, as DNA: TGTGCCAGCAACCCTCAACAGGGGTCACAAGAGACCCAGTACTTC. Translation gives CASNPQQGSQETQYF.

Regarding this clonotype: This may stem from a read error, because a much larger clone lies one nucleotide away. The V and J genes are TRBV7-3 and TRBJ1-2; D is possibly TRBD1 (5 bases). CDR3 length: 14 residues. Germline-derived CDR1 and CDR2 are SGHTA and FQGTGA. CDR3 protein: CAGSALAGNYGYTF. The CDR3 DNA reads TGTGCCGGCAGCGCACTGGCAGGGAACTATGGCTACACCTTC.

The V gene is TRBV19, the J gene TRBJ1-1; D remains unclear. Trimming cost V 4 bases and J 0 bases, with 12 bases left between them. CDR1 and CDR2 (germline): LNHDA, SQIVND (reference sequence). The CDR3 length is 15 residues. Here the CDR3 reads CASSTPEQLNTEAFF. DNA of the CDR3: TGTGCCAGTAGTACCCCGGAACAGCTGAACACTGAAGCTTTCTTT.

This clonotype was seen a few times. The gene calls are TRBV6-1 and TRBJ2-3, with TRBD2 matching 7 bases. After removal of 6 bases from V and 3 bases from J, the junction contained 9 bases not matched to a gene. Germline values: CDR1 MNHNS, CDR2 SASEGT. This CDR3 has 15 amino acids. This CDR3 reads CASRGYGGGTDTQYF. The CDR3 nucleotides are TGTGCCAGCAGAGGGTACGGGGGAGGGACAGATACGCAGTATTTT.

The rearrangement joins TRBV7-9 to TRBJ1-1; weak D call: TRBD1 (5 bases). Germline lookup yields CDR1 SEHNR and CDR2 FQNEAQ (reference sequence). The CDR3 is 15 residues long. The V end was cut by 3 bases, the J end by 3 bases, with 14 bases between. The DNA for the CDR3 is TGTGCCAGCAGCTTGGCCGGGGGGTCGTACACTGAAGCTTTCTTT. It translates to CASSLAGGSYTEAFF.

The chain couples TRBV2 to TRBJ1-2; a possible D gene is TRBD1 (5 bases). The CDR3 length is 14 residues. V dropped 2 bases and J dropped 8 bases, with 15 bases sitting between them. Germline V CDR1 and CDR2: SNHLY, FYNNEI. The DNA for the CDR3 is TGTGCCAGCAGTGAATTCGGGGGAGTTGCGGGCTACACCTTC. Its translation is CASSEFGGVAGYTF.

This clonotype appeared a few times. The V gene is TRBV6-5, the J gene TRBJ1-5; the match to TRBD1 covers 7 bases. V trimming: 4 bases; J trimming: 9 bases; junction bases outside the gene matches: 9. The CDR3 runs to 14 residues. In germline, CDR1 is MNHEY, CDR2 SVGAGI. CDR3 region: CASSSTGPWGPQHF. The CDR3 coding sequence is TGTGCCAGCAGTTCGACAGGGCCCTGGGGGCCCCAGCATTTT.

This clonotype was recorded a few times. CDR3 nucleotides: TGTGCCAGCAGTTACAAGACGGGGACAGGGGTTGGGGCCACTGAAGCTTTCTTT. Amino acid sequence: CASSYKTGTGVGATEAFF. The chain combines TRBV6-2 or TRBV6-3 with TRBJ1-1; 10 bases agree with TRBD1. The CDR3 runs 18 residues. Germline V gene sequence: CDR1 MNHEY, CDR2 SVGEGT. Germline trimming cut 2 bases from V and 4 bases from J; bases unmatched to any gene: 13.

This clonotype was picked up a small number of times. This chain links TRBV4-3 with TRBJ2-5, with 10 bases lining up with TRBD2. Looked up from germline, CDR1 is LGHNA and CDR2 is YSLEER. The CDR3 loop spans 17 amino acids. V gave up 0 bases and J gave up 0 bases; unmatched junction bases: 4. CDR3 protein: CASSQEVAGGHQETQYF. CDR3 DNA sequence: TGCGCCAGCAGCCAAGAGGTAGCGGGGGGACACCAAGAGACCCAGTACTTC.

The chain couples TRBV6-1 to TRBJ2-3; D may be TRBD2 (5 bases). The CDR3 contains 18 residues. The V gene lost 7 bases and the J gene lost 0 bases, with 23 bases spanning the gap. The V gene's germline CDR1 is MNHNS and CDR2 SASEGT. CDR3 nucleotides: TGTGCCAGCAACCCCATATCCCCACTGAGAGGGAGCACAGATACGCAGTATTTT. Its protein product is CASNPISPLRGSTDTQYF.

This CDR3 reads CASARDRGFEQYF. The CDR3 region has the DNA TGTGCCAGCGCCCGGGACAGGGGTTTCGAGCAGTACTTC. The chain links TRBV6-4 to TRBJ2-7, with 10 bases that match TRBD1. In germline, CDR1 is MRHNA, CDR2 SNTAGT. Losses at the gene ends were 8 bases for V and 6 bases for J; bases not matched to a gene: 7. This CDR3 is 13 amino acids long.

This chain connects TRBV11-3 to TRBJ2-7; D not resolved. Looked up from germline, CDR1 is SGHNT and CDR2 is YENEEA. The CDR3 runs 13 residues. Trimming shortened V by 2 bases and J by 2 bases, and 7 bases separated the two germline ends. Written as DNA, the CDR3 is TGTGCCAGCAGCTTATGGGCAACCTACGAGCAGTACTTC. This sequence encodes CASSLWATYEQYF.

This clonotype has more than one count but fewer than ten. This sequence joins TRBV6-5 and TRBJ1-2; a weak D match, TRBD1 (5 bases). Trimming removed 0 bases at V and 7 bases at J, with 12 bases between. The germline gives CDR1 MNHEY, CDR2 SVGAGI. The CDR3 extends over 14 amino acids. The chain's CDR3 is CASSYSTRESGYTF. CDR3 nucleotide sequence: TGTGCCAGCAGTTACTCGACCAGGGAAAGTGGCTACACCTTC.